This paragraph reports one T cell receptor beta chain. What it binds is unknown. The sample originates from a study of T cell responses to AZD1222 COVID-19 vaccine. This CDR3 has 17 residues. Germline lookup yields CDR1 SGDLS and CDR2 YYNGEE. V dropped 4 bases and J dropped 3; count of bases not matched to a gene: 13. Overall study findings and caveats: It should be noted that donors were predominantly white British and more often female, and clonal diversity was possibly underestimated. CD4 TCRs linked to vaccination spanned spike, dominating at 160-218 and 743-854.

TCRdb's copy holds only in-frame clones and misses some; the assay was immunoSEQ multiplex PCR. The table lists around 260,000 clones, approximately 95% of them singletons. The origin of this receptor is an adult in good health. This specimen consisted of peripheral blood, obtained on day 0 of AZD1222 vaccination. V is TRBV9 and J is TRBJ2-3; 8 bases map to TRBD1. The CDR3 DNA sequence: TGTGCCAGCAGCCCCCGCGGGACAGGCGGAGGTACAGATACGCAGTATTTT. Amino acid sequence: CASSPRGTGGGTDTQYF.